Each of the 22 T cell receptor beta chains below was sequenced from the same sample in a study of patients and donors after allogeneic stem cell transplantation. TCRdb ran MiXCR on the RT-PCR reads and lists one entry per CDR3 protein. The data hold 87,000 or so distinct CDR3 sequences, with around 5% observed a single time. Sequencing was performed on blood, either unsorted or a sorted T cell fraction (not recorded which). The receptors here all came from a human donor who was either an allogeneic HSCT recipient or a stem cell or donor lymphocyte infusion donor (not recorded which). It is not recorded whose cells these are; they may come from a transplant donor.

This rearrangement joins TRBV7-9 to TRBJ2-2, with 9 bases lining up with TRBD1. The CDR3 is made up of 17 amino acids. Trimming removed 5 bases from V and 0 bases from J; junction bases left unmatched: 7. The germline CDR1 and CDR2 sequences are SEHNR and FQNEAQ (reference sequence). The CDR3 bases are TGTGCCAGCAGCCCAATTCGACAGGGGGCGAACACCGGGGAGCTGTTTTTT. It codes for CASSPIRQGANTGELFF.

This clonotype was observed at least ten times. The CDR3 sequence is CASSPGLAIGDEQFF. The CDR3 nucleotides are TGCGCCAGCAGCCCGGGACTAGCGATCGGGGATGAGCAGTTCTTC. The chain couples TRBV5-1 to TRBJ2-1, with TRBD2 matching 10 bases. This CDR3 region has 15 residues. V gave up 4 bases and J gave up 8 bases; unmatched junction bases: 9. Germline V CDR1 and CDR2: SGHRS, YFSETQ.

The table lists this clonotype with many counts. This chain connects TRBV20-1 to TRBJ2-3; 11 bases map to TRBD2. After removal of 4 bases from V and 5 bases from J, the junction contained 5 bases not matched to a gene. Germline CDR1 reads DFQATT; CDR2 reads SNEGSKA (reference sequence). The CDR3 has 14 amino acids. CDR3 coding DNA: TGCAGTGCTATGACTAGCGGGGACGTAGATACGCAGTATTTT. Protein sequence: CSAMTSGDVDTQYF.

The table lists this clonotype with many counts. This chain joins TRBV29-1 and TRBJ1-2; 11 nucleotides match TRBD1. The germline CDR1 and CDR2 sequences are SQVTM and ANQGSEA. The CDR3 loop spans 12 amino acids. V was pared by 5 bases and J by 6 bases, with 2 bases of the junction left unmatched. The CDR3 bases are TGCAGCGTTCTGGGACAGGGGGATGGCTACACCTTC. Its protein product is CSVLGQGDGYTF.

Sample share makes this clonotype medium-sized (0.01 to 0.1%). V gene TRBV7-9 combines with J gene TRBJ2-1, with 10 positions matching TRBD2. J lost 14 bases, V lost 2 bases, and 3 bases had no gene match. CDR3 length: 12 residues. Germline V gene sequence: CDR1 SEHNR, CDR2 FQNEAQ (reference sequence). The CDR3 nucleotides read TGTGCCAGCAGCTTACTAGCGGGAGTTGAGTTCTTC. Its translation: CASSLLAGVEFF.

This rearrangement joins TRBV7-8 to TRBJ1-5; D is ambiguous. V lost 2 bases and J 3 bases, leaving 11 bases between the germline ends. Per germline, CDR1 SGHVS and CDR2 FQNEAQ. This CDR3 is built from 15 residues. This CDR3 reads CASSLMRRNNQPQHF. The CDR3 bases are TGTGCCAGCAGCTTAATGCGCAGGAACAATCAGCCCCAGCATTTT. Complete variable domain (other parts from reference TRBV7-8 and TRBJ1-5): GAGVSQSPRYKVAKRGQDVALRCDPISGHVSLFWYQQALGQGPEFLTYFQNEAQLDKSGLPSDRFFAERPEGSVSTLKIQRTQQEDSAVYLCASSLMRRNNQPQHFGDGTRLSIL.

This clonotype was observed at least ten times. This chain links TRBV20-1 with TRBJ1-2; 7 nucleotides align to TRBD1. V lost 6 bases to trimming and J lost 8 bases; unmatched junction nucleotides: 15. The CDR3 loop spans 14 amino acids. CDR1 is DFQATT, CDR2 SNEGSKA, per germline (reference sequence). The CDR3 DNA follows: TGCAGTGCGGATGACAGGGATTCCCTGGGAGGCTACACCTTC. Translated, it gives CSADDRDSLGGYTF.

This clonotype has at least ten counts. The chain recombines TRBV20-1 with TRBJ2-5; D unresolved. Germline CDR1 and CDR2: DFQATT and SNEGSKA (reference sequence). The CDR3 covers 12 residues. The V end was cut by 7 bases, the J end by 2 bases, with 11 bases between. Here the CDR3 reads CSGAELQETQYF. The CDR3 DNA reads as TGCAGTGGTGCAGAACTACAAGAGACCCAGTACTTC.

This clonotype was seen many times. The V call is TRBV5-1, the J call TRBJ2-7, with TRBD1 matching over 10 bases. The germline gives CDR1 SGHRS, CDR2 YFSETQ. V dropped 4 bases and J dropped 6; count of bases not matched to a gene: 10. The CDR3 has 15 residues. The CDR3 spells CASSTGTGVGAEQYF. The CDR3, as DNA: TGCGCCAGCAGCACAGGGACAGGGGTAGGGGCCGAGCAGTACTTC.

The chain recombines TRBV4-1 with TRBJ2-3; 7 nucleotides agree with TRBD1. Germline-derived CDR1 and CDR2 are MGHRA and YSYEKL. Trimming removed 3 bases from V and 3 bases from J; junction bases left unmatched: 6. This CDR3 has 15 residues. The CDR3 region has the DNA TGCGCCAGCAGCCAGGACAGGTGGACGACAGATACGCAGTATTTT. It codes for CASSQDRWTTDTQYF.

This clonotype came up a few times. The rearrangement links TRBV5-1 to TRBJ2-1; D tentatively fits TRBD1 or TRBD2 (5 bases each). Germline assignment: CDR1 SGHRS and CDR2 YFSETQ. The CDR3 runs to 14 residues. V shed 4 bases and J shed 7 bases, with 15 bases lying between them. CDR3 sequence (DNA): TGCGCCAGCAGCCCCGGGGCCGAGCCAAATGAGCAGTTCTTC. Its translation is CASSPGAEPNEQFF.

This clonotype came up many times. The chain uses TRBV18 and TRBJ1-2; the match to TRBD1 covers 10 bases. CDR3 length: 14 amino acids. The V gene's germline CDR1 is KGHSH and CDR2 LQKENI. The V segment lost 3 bases and the J segment 8 bases; nucleotides outside the gene matches: 6. The CDR3 nucleotides are TGTGCCAGCTCACCCCAGGGACAGGGGTACGGCTACACCTTC. Amino acids: CASSPQGQGYGYTF.

This clonotype was counted many times. The rearrangement uses TRBV7-9 and TRBJ1-5; 8 bases fit TRBD1. Losses at the gene ends were 6 bases for V and 8 bases for J; bases not matched to a gene: 9. CDR1 and CDR2 from the germline V gene are SEHNR and FQNEAQ (reference sequence). This CDR3 region has 14 residues. CDR3 DNA: TGTGCCAGCAGTTTGGACAGGGAAAGAGAGCCCCAGCATTTT. Its translation: CASSLDREREPQHF.

This clonotype was counted only a few times. This chain joins TRBV14 and TRBJ1-1, with a possible D match to TRBD1 (5 bases). This CDR3 is built from 14 residues. Germline V gives CDR1 SGHDN, CDR2 FVKESK. Trimming shortened V by 0 bases and J by 11 bases, and 16 bases separated the two germline ends. CDR3 amino acids: CASSQDLDWGYAFF. In DNA, the CDR3 is TGTGCCAGCAGCCAAGATCTTGATTGGGGGTATGCTTTCTTT.

This clonotype occurred many times. The chain uses TRBV5-1 and TRBJ2-2; tentative D call: TRBD2 (6 bases). The length of the CDR3 is 16 residues. Germline lookup yields CDR1 SGHRS and CDR2 YFSETQ. Trimming took off 2 bases at V and 6 bases at J, with 17 bases between the two ends. In DNA form, the CDR3 reads TGCGCCAGCAGCTTAGGACAAGGGGACTTGGCCGGGGAGCTGTTTTTT. Protein product: CASSLGQGDLAGELFF. Variable domain in full (rest from reference TRBV5-1 and TRBJ2-2): KAGVTQTPRYLIKTRGQQVTLSCSPISGHRSVSWYQQTPGQGLQFLFEYFSETQRNKGNFPGRFSGRQFSNSRSEMNVSTLELGDSALYLCASSLGQGDLAGELFFGEGSRLTVL.

The sample holds many counts of this clonotype. The CDR3, as DNA: TGCAGTGCTACAACACAGGGACTAGCGGGAGTGAACTACGAGCAGTACTTC. It encodes CSATTQGLAGVNYEQYF. The chain links TRBV20-1 to TRBJ2-7; TRBD2 aligns across 14 bases. The CDR3 has 17 residues. Germline values: CDR1 DFQATT, CDR2 SNEGSKA (reference sequence). Trimming removed 4 bases from V and 3 bases from J; junction bases left unmatched: 11.

This clonotype was recorded at least ten times. The CDR3 DNA reads as TGTGCCACCAGTGATAGGTGGGGCGAAGCTTTCTTT. This codes for CATSDRWGEAFF. The genes are TRBV24-1 and TRBJ1-1; D may be TRBD1 (5 bases). V gave up 3 bases and J gave up 8 bases, with 9 bases separating them. The CDR3 length is 12 residues. CDR1 is KGHDR and CDR2 is SFDVKD in the germline V gene.

There are many counts of this clonotype. The chain employs TRBV20-1 and TRBJ2-1; 9 bases agree with TRBD2. V was pared by 5 bases and J by 7 bases, with 9 bases of the junction left unmatched. This CDR3 spans 14 amino acids. Germline values: CDR1 DFQATT, CDR2 SNEGSKA (reference sequence). The CDR3 DNA reads as TGCAGTGCTGGCCTAGCGGGATTCCAAAATGAGCAGTTCTTC. Translation gives CSAGLAGFQNEQFF.

This clonotype was seen many times. This chain uses TRBV4-2 with TRBJ2-7; D perhaps matches TRBD2 (6 bases). V shed 2 bases and J shed 2 bases, with 7 bases lying between them. The CDR3 is made up of 13 amino acids. The germline gives CDR1 LGHNA, CDR2 YNFKEQ. The CDR3 DNA follows: TGTGCCAGCAGCCAACAGCGGGCCTACGAGCAGTACTTC. The encoded protein is CASSQQRAYEQYF.

This clonotype occurred many times. The chain has TRBV25-1 and TRBJ2-2, with D hard to call. The CDR3 consists of 15 residues. V lost 2 bases and J lost 2, with 9 bases in between. Germline V CDR1 and CDR2: MGHDK, SYGVNS. CDR3 protein: CASSEAVGNTGELFF. Written as DNA, the CDR3 is TGTGCCAGCAGTGAAGCTGTCGGAAACACCGGGGAGCTGTTTTTT.

This clonotype was observed many times. The chain carries TRBV2 and TRBJ1-1; D uncertain. The CDR3 runs 15 residues. CDR1 is SNHLY and CDR2 is FYNNEI in the germline V gene. V was shortened by 3 bases and J by 1 base, with 12 bases between the two germline ends. As DNA, the CDR3 is TGTGCCAGCAGTGATGGGCGGACCGCGAACACTGAAGCTTTCTTT. Its protein is CASSDGRTANTEAFF. Complete variable domain (other parts from reference TRBV2 and TRBJ1-1): EPEVTQTPSHQVTQMGQEVILRCVPISNHLYFYWYRQILGQKVEFLVSFYNNEISEKSEIFDDQFSVERPDGSNFTLKIRSTKLEDSAMYFCASSDGRTANTEAFFGQGTRLTVV.

This clonotype occurred many times. V is TRBV15 and J is TRBJ1-2, with D possibly matching TRBD1 (6 bases). Germline V lookup: CDR1 LNHNV, CDR2 YYDKDF (reference sequence). The length of the CDR3 is 13 residues. With 4 bases removed from V and 5 bases from J, the gap between germline ends came to 11 bases. CDR3 DNA sequence: TGTGCCACCAGCATAGGAGGGGGGTATGGCTACACCTTC. Protein product: CATSIGGGYGYTF.